A single sample is the source of the 9 T cell receptor beta chains below, sequenced in a study of early T cells in non-severe SARS-CoV-2 infection. TCRdb processed the 5' RACE reads anew with MiXCR; each CDR3 protein has one entry. The table shows around 31,000 distinct CDR3 sequences, with 5.7% occurring only once. The sample consisted of whole blood. The receptors derive from an adult who was a healthcare worker with PCR-confirmed SARS-CoV-2 infection or an uninfected control (not recorded which).

In this sample, this clonotype turned up a few times. This chain uses TRBV12-2 with TRBJ1-2. TRBV12-2 is deemed a pseudogene. The CDR3 sequence is 17 residues long. CDR3 coding DNA: TGTGCAAGTCGCTTAGCGGAGGTCTTTGGATCTGCGGAGGGCTACACCTTC. Encoded protein: CASRLAEVFGSAEGYTF.

This clonotype occurred many times. The chain combines TRBV10-1 with TRBJ1-1; D call uncertain. V was pared by 2 bases and J by 0 bases, with 7 bases between. Germline V lookup: CDR1 WNHNN, CDR2 SYGVQD (reference sequence). The CDR3 loop spans 14 amino acids. CDR3 sequence (DNA): TGCGCCAGCAGTGAGAGCGTTATGAACACTGAAGCTTTCTTT. Encoded protein: CASSESVMNTEAFF.

This clonotype has ten or more counts. The chain couples TRBV11-2 to TRBJ2-5; 7 bases match TRBD1. The CDR3 contains 12 residues. V was clipped by 5 bases and J by 5 bases; unmatched bases: 2. Germline V gives CDR1 SGHAT, CDR2 FQNNGV. The CDR3 region has the DNA TGTGCCAGCAGCCCACAGGGGGAGACCCAGTACTTC. Encoded protein: CASSPQGETQYF.

This clonotype was seen at least ten times. V gene TRBV27 combines with J gene TRBJ1-2, with TRBD1 as a possible D gene (5 bases). Germline values: CDR1 MNHEY, CDR2 SMNVEV (reference sequence). Between the trimmed V and J ends, which lost 10 bases and 4 bases, there was a span of 13 bases. The CDR3 is made up of 12 amino acids. The CDR3 bases are TGTGCCACCACAAACGGGGGCTATGGCTACACCTTC. Translation gives CATTNGGYGYTF.

V usage is TRBV7-2 and J usage is TRBJ2-1; 8 nucleotides line up with TRBD2. The germline V gene encodes CDR1 SGHTA and CDR2 FQGNSA. The CDR3 is 16 amino acids. The junction had 8 bases not matched to a gene; V was cut back by 1 base and J by 6 bases. Here the CDR3 DNA reads TGTGCCAGCAGCTTAGACGGGGCGGGAGGCAGCAATGAGCAGTTCTTC. Amino acid sequence: CASSLDGAGGSNEQFF.

The chain couples TRBV28 to TRBJ2-1; D unclear. Germline V gene sequence: CDR1 MDHEN, CDR2 SYDVKM. V gave up 4 bases and J gave up 6 bases, with 7 bases separating them. There are 12 residues in the CDR3. CDR3 DNA sequence: TGTGCCAGCAGTTCTGGGCGCAATGAGCAGTTCTTC. Protein sequence: CASSSGRNEQFF.

This clonotype appeared many times. The V gene is TRBV27, the J gene TRBJ2-7; 7 positions match TRBD1. The germline CDR1 and CDR2 sequences are MNHEY and SMNVEV (reference sequence). Losses at the gene ends were 8 bases for V and 4 bases for J; bases not matched to a gene: 14. The CDR3 runs to 15 residues. CDR3 nucleotides: TGTGCCAGCGGATACTTCGGACAGGCGACGTACGAGCAGTACTTC. It specifies CASGYFGQATYEQYF.

This clonotype was seen at least ten times. The V call is TRBV15, the J call TRBJ2-1, with D uncertain. CDR1 and CDR2 (germline): LNHNV, YYDKDF (reference sequence). The V end was cut by 2 bases, the J end by 2 bases, with 13 bases between. CDR3 length: 16 amino acids. The CDR3 region has the DNA TGTGCCACCAGCAGAAGGAACCGGGTCCCCTACAATGAGCAGTTCTTC. Its protein product is CATSRRNRVPYNEQFF.

This clonotype was recorded at least ten times. The V call is TRBV5-1, the J call TRBJ2-1, with 8 nucleotides matching TRBD2. Germline V CDR1 and CDR2: SGHRS, YFSETQ. V gave up 2 bases and J gave up 5 bases; unmatched junction bases: 6. This CDR3 has 15 residues. CDR3: CASSFITSGNNEQFF. The CDR3 bases are TGCGCCAGCAGCTTTATCACTAGCGGAAACAATGAGCAGTTCTTC.